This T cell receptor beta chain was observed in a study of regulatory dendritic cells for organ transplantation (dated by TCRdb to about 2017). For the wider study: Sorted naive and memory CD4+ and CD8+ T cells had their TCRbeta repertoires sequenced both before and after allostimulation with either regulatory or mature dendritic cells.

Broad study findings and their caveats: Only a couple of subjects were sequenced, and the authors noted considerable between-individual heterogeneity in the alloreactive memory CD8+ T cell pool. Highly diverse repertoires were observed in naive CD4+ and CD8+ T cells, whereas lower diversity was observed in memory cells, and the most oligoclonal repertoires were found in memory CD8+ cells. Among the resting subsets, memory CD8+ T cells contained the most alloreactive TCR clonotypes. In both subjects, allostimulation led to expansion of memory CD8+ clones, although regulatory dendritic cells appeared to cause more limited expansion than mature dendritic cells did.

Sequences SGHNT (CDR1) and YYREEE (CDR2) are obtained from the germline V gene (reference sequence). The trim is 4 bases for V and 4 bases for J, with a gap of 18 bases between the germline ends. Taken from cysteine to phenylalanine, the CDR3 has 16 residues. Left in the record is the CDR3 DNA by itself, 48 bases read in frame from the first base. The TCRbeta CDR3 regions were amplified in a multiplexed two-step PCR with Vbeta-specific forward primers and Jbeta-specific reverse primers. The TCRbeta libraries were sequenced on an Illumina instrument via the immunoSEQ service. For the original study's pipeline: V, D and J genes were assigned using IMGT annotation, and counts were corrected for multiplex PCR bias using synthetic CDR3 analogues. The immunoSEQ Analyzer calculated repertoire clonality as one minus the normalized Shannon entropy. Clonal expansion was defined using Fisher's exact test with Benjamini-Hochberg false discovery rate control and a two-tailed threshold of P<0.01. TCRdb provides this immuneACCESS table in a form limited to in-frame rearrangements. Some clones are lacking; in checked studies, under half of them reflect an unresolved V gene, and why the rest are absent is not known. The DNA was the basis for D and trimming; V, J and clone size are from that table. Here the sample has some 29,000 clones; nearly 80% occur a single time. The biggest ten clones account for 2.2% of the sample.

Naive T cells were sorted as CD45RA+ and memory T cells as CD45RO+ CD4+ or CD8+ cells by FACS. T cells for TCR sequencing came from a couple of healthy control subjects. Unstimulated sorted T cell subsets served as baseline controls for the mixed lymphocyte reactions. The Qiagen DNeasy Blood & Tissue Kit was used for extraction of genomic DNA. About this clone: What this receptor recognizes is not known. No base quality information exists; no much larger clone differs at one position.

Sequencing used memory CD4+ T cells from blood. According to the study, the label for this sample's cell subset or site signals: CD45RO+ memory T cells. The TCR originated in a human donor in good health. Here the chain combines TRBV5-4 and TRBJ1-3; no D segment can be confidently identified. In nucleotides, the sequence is TGTGCCAGCAGCAGGGAGGGTCGACGATTCGGAAACACCATATATTTT. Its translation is CASSREGRRFGNTIYF.